This TCR beta chain originates from a study of regulatory T cells in long-lasting Graves disease. The ends were cut back, 5 bases at V and 5 bases at J, with 13 bases in the middle. Looked up from germline, CDR1 is GTSNPN and CDR2 is SVGIG (reference sequence). CDR3 size: 13 residues. Time point specified: newly diagnosed GD, antithyroid drugs for less than 3 months. Isolated PBMC RNA provided the starting material for the TCR library. Building the TCR beta libraries relied on iRepertoire HTBI primers, and CDR3 regions underwent Arm-PCR. Each CDR3 protein gets one entry after TCRdb re-called the multiplex PCR reads with MiXCR. The sample lists hundreds of thousands of distinct CDR3 sequences, 15% to 20% occurring once. This clonotype was counted at least ten times.

This chain joins TRBV30 and TRBJ2-4; D perhaps matches TRBD2 (5 bases). The receptor was derived from a female donor with Graves disease. Sample: peripheral blood mononuclear cells (PBMCs), taken at new diagnosis, from a patient treated with antithyroid drugs. The CDR3 DNA reads TGTGCCTGGGCAAAGGAGGCTGAAAACATTCAGTACTTC. Amino acid sequence: CAWAKEAENIQYF. The full variable domain, its missing parts supplied by reference TRBV30 and TRBJ2-4, is SQTIHQWPATLVQPVGSPLSLECTVEGTSNPNLYWYRQAAGRGLQLLFYSVGIGQISSEVPQNLSASRPQDRQFILSSKKLLLSDSGFYLCAWAKEAENIQYFGAGTRLSVL.